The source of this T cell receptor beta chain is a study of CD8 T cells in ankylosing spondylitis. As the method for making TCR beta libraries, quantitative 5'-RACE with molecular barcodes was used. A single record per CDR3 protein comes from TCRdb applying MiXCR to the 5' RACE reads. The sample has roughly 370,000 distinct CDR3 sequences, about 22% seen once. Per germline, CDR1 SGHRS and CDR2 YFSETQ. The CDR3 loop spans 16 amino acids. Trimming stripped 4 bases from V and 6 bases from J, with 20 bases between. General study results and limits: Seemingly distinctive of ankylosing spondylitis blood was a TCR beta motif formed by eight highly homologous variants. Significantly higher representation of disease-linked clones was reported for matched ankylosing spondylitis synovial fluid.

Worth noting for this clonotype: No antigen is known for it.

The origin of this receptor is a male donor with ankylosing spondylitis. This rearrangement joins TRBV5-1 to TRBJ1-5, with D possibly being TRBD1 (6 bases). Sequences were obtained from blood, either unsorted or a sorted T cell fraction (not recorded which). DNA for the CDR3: TGCGCCAGCAGCCCGGGGGGGGGGCTCAGTAGTCAGCCCCAGCATTTT. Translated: CASSPGGGLSSQPQHF.